These 27 T cell receptor beta chains were all obtained from the same sample, sequenced in a study of cytomegalovirus exposure and HLA in healthy donors. The PCR was carried out with 60 Vbeta primers and 13 Jbeta primers. Sequencing was performed with immunoSEQ multiplex PCR; in TCRdb, only in-frame clones are kept and a portion is missing. The sample has about 120,000 clones; approximately 87% are singletons. The sample was PBMCs. The receptor source for this set is a man between 18 and 29 years old in good health and CMV-seropositive.

The V gene is TRBV5-6, the J gene TRBJ2-3; possibly TRBD2 for D (6 bases). Germline V gene lookup returns CDR1 SGHDT and CDR2 YYEEEE. Trimming shortened V by 6 bases and J by 3 bases, and 14 bases separated the two germline ends. The CDR3 length is 14 residues. The CDR3 nucleotides are TGTGCCAGCAAAATCAGTGGGGGGACAGATACGCAGTATTTT. Residues: CASKISGGTDTQYF.

V usage is TRBV28 and J usage is TRBJ1-6; 8 bases line up with TRBD1. Trimming took 2 bases from V and 9 from J; bases not matched to a gene: 9. The CDR3 covers 16 residues. CDR1 and CDR2 (germline): MDHEN, SYDVKM. CDR3 protein: CASSLTRTGLTSPLHF. In nucleotides, the CDR3 is TGTGCCAGCAGTTTAACACGGACAGGGTTAACTTCACCCCTCCACTTT.

This chain links TRBV19 with TRBJ2-7; 9 nucleotides match TRBD1. V shed 4 bases and J 2 bases; nucleotides not matched to a gene: 6. This CDR3 is built from 15 residues. Germline lookup yields CDR1 LNHDA and CDR2 SQIVND (reference sequence). Written as DNA, the CDR3 is TGTGCCAGTAGTACCGGACAGGGGATAGCCTACGAGCAGTACTTC. Its translation is CASSTGQGIAYEQYF.

The chain couples TRBV29-1 to TRBJ2-5; D is ambiguous. Germline CDR1 and CDR2: SQVTM and ANQGSEA. The CDR3 extends over 14 amino acids. V lost 0 bases and J lost 1, with 9 bases in between. The CDR3 spells CSVEEESVQETQYF. CDR3 sequence (DNA): TGCAGCGTTGAAGAAGAATCGGTCCAAGAGACCCAGTACTTC.

V and J are TRBV29-1 and TRBJ2-3, with D uncertain. Germline CDR1 reads SQVTM; CDR2 reads ANQGSEA. Trimming removed 6 bases at V and 4 bases at J, with 8 bases between. The CDR3 is made up of 11 amino acids. Here the CDR3 reads CSVNEADTQYF. DNA for the CDR3: TGCAGCGTGAACGAGGCAGATACGCAGTATTTT.

CDR3 protein: CASGRGLYNQPQHF. The CDR3 bases are TGTGCCTCCGGAAGAGGGCTATACAATCAGCCCCAGCATTTT. This chain links TRBV28 with TRBJ1-5; D is unclear. V was trimmed by 11 bases and J by 3 bases, leaving 17 bases between them. This CDR3 spans 14 amino acids. Germline CDR1 is MDHEN and CDR2 is SYDVKM.

This sequence joins TRBV9 and TRBJ2-7, with TRBD2 matching over 7 bases. After removal of 0 bases from V and 6 bases from J, the junction contained 3 bases not matched to a gene. The germline V gene has CDR1 SGDLS and CDR2 YYNGEE. This CDR3 comprises 13 residues. The CDR3 DNA follows: TGTGCCAGCAGCGTAGTGGGGGGGAGCGAGCAGTACTTC. It codes for CASSVVGGSEQYF.

The chain uses TRBV11-2 and TRBJ1-6; D gene uncertain. The CDR3 runs 12 residues. The germline V and J ends were trimmed by 7 bases and 5 bases, with 6 bases remaining between them. CDR1 SGHAT and CDR2 FQNNGV come from the germline V gene. CDR3 sequence (DNA): TGTGCCAGCACCAGGAATAATTCACCCCTCCACTTT. It is translated as CASTRNNSPLHF.

V is TRBV7-2 and J is TRBJ2-3; 11 nucleotides align to TRBD2. This CDR3 is built from 16 residues. With V trimmed by 5 bases and J by 4 bases, 8 bases remained unmatched. Germline V gene sequence: CDR1 SGHTA, CDR2 FQGNSA. The CDR3 DNA reads TGTGCCAGCAGCACCCTAGCGGGGGGTGTAGCAGATACGCAGTATTTT. It specifies CASSTLAGGVADTQYF.

V gene TRBV6-5 combines with J gene TRBJ1-2; 8 bases fit TRBD1. Trimming cost V 4 bases and J 4 bases; bases outside gene matches: 2. Germline V gene lookup returns CDR1 MNHEY and CDR2 SVGAGI. The CDR3 is 13 residues long. The CDR3 spells CASSSGQAYGYTF. CDR3 nucleotides: TGTGCCAGCAGTTCGGGACAGGCCTATGGCTACACCTTC.

This clone was seen a few times. Other DNA variants within this sample encode the same CDR3. The chain joins TRBV7-6 to TRBJ1-1, with 7 nucleotides matching TRBD1. Trimming at V came to 5 bases and at J to 4 bases, leaving 4 bases not matched to a gene. The CDR3 runs to 13 residues. CDR1 is SGHVS, CDR2 FNYEAQ, per germline. CDR3 nucleotides: TGTGCCAGCAGCGAGACAGGGAGCACTGAAGCTTTCTTT. This codes for CASSETGSTEAFF.

V usage is TRBV20-1 and J usage is TRBJ2-7; D is possibly TRBD2 (5 bases). Trimming stripped 6 bases from V and 3 bases from J, with 9 bases between. The CDR3 runs 11 residues. Germline CDR1 reads DFQATT; CDR2 reads SNEGSKA (reference sequence). CDR3 protein: CSARDYYEQYF. DNA for the CDR3: TGCAGTGCGAGGGATTACTACGAGCAGTACTTC.

The chain has TRBV30 and TRBJ1-6; the D is unclear. V dropped 8 bases and J dropped 10 bases, with 6 bases sitting between them. Germline-derived CDR1 and CDR2 are GTSNPN and SVGIG (reference sequence). This CDR3 has 9 amino acids. The chain's CDR3 is CAGGSPLHF. CDR3 sequence (DNA): TGTGCCGGAGGATCACCCCTCCACTTT.

The chain recombines TRBV29-1 with TRBJ1-3, with D perhaps matching TRBD1 (6 bases). Trimming shortened V by 6 bases and J by 3 bases, and 9 bases separated the two germline ends. Germline CDR1 and CDR2: SQVTM and ANQGSEA. The CDR3 runs 12 residues. The CDR3 coding sequence is TGCAGCGTAGGGGGGGATGGAAACACCATATATTTT. Protein sequence: CSVGGDGNTIYF.

The chain carries TRBV6-5 and TRBJ2-5; the match to TRBD2 covers 7 bases. J lost 2 bases, V lost 6 bases, and 9 bases had no gene match. CDR3 length: 15 amino acids. The germline gives CDR1 MNHEY, CDR2 SVGAGI. The CDR3 here is CASSPLGGGQETQYF. The CDR3 DNA follows: TGTGCCAGCAGCCCGCTGGGCGGGGGACAAGAGACCCAGTACTTC.

This clone was recorded only once. J is TRBJ1-5 and V is TRBV21-1; the table's D call, TRBD1, was not checked against the DNA. TRBV21-1 is marked as a pseudogene. The CDR3 covers 17 residues. CDR3 sequence reads: CASSNVRAGLGNQPQHF. The CDR3 bases are TGTGCCAGCAGTAATGTTCGGGCAGGGCTGGGCAATCAGCCCCAGCATTTT.

The genes are TRBV5-4 and TRBJ2-7; D perhaps matches TRBD1 (5 bases). Germline V gives CDR1 SGHNT, CDR2 YYREEE (reference sequence). V was cut by 5 bases and J by 3 bases, with 12 bases left in between. The CDR3 length is 13 residues. This CDR3 is CASSSTDNYEQYF. DNA of the CDR3: TGTGCCAGCAGTTCGACAGATAACTACGAGCAGTACTTC.

The chain links TRBV19 to TRBJ1-6, with D uncertain. The CDR3 consists of 16 residues. V lost 0 bases, J lost 3 bases, and 9 bases lay in between. Germline V gene data show CDR1 as LNHDA and CDR2 as SQIVND (reference sequence). CDR3 coding DNA: TGTGCCAGTAGTATAGATCTGGGAGGCTATAATTCACCCCTCCACTTT. Translating gives CASSIDLGGYNSPLHF.

This clone appeared a single time. The rearrangement links TRBV4-1 to TRBJ2-7; TRBD2 is a possible D gene (6 bases). V lost 2 bases and J lost 6, with 17 bases in between. Germline CDR1 reads MGHRA; CDR2 reads YSYEKL. The CDR3 covers 15 residues. In DNA form, the CDR3 reads TGCGCCAGCAGCCAACGTCGGGACTCCGCAAGCGAGCAGTACTTC. Translation: CASSQRRDSASEQYF.

J is TRBJ2-2 and V is TRBV6-1, with 7 bases aligning to TRBD1. V dropped 3 bases and J dropped 3; count of bases not matched to a gene: 4. The CDR3 runs to 15 residues. Germline V lookup: CDR1 MNHNS, CDR2 SASEGT. CDR3 coding DNA: TGTGCCAGCAGTGACCGGGACAGTTACACCGGGGAGCTGTTTTTT. Protein sequence: CASSDRDSYTGELFF.

Turning to this clone: Additional DNA sequences in this sample encode the identical CDR3. The chain uses TRBV7-2 and TRBJ1-1; 7 bases map to TRBD1. This CDR3 is 13 amino acids long. The junction had 4 bases not matched to a gene; V was cut back by 6 bases and J by 3 bases. CDR1 and CDR2 (germline): SGHTA, FQGNSA. This CDR3 reads CASSFTGDTEAFF. The CDR3 region has the DNA TGTGCCAGCAGTTTTACAGGGGACACTGAAGCTTTCTTT.

The chain employs TRBV15 and TRBJ2-3; no reliable D call. V lost 0 bases and J lost 6, with 13 bases in between. The CDR3 extends over 15 amino acids. The germline gives CDR1 LNHNV, CDR2 YYDKDF (reference sequence). Here the CDR3 DNA reads TGTGCCACCAGCAGAGATTTGGCCGGAGCGGATACGCAGTATTTT. Translation: CATSRDLAGADTQYF.

The J gene is TRBJ1-6, the V gene TRBV30; weak D call: TRBD1 (5 bases). The germline CDR1 and CDR2 sequences are GTSNPN and SVGIG (reference sequence). This CDR3 comprises 14 residues. V shed 1 base and J shed 8 bases, with 12 bases lying between them. CDR3 sequence (DNA): TGTGCCTGGAGTGAGCAGGGTCGAGATTCACCCCTCCACTTT. Its translation: CAWSEQGRDSPLHF. Combining the CDR3 with reference TRBV30 and TRBJ1-6 gives the whole variable domain SQTIHQWPATLVQPVGSPLSLECTVEGTSNPNLYWYRQAAGRGLQLLFYSVGIGQISSEVPQNLSASRPQDRQFILSSKKLLLSDSGFYLCAWSEQGRDSPLHFGNGTRLTVT.

The rearrangement links TRBV4-1 to TRBJ2-3; D call uncertain. Trimming took off 4 bases at V and 6 bases at J, with 8 bases between the two ends. The CDR3 totals 12 residues. Germline CDR1 reads MGHRA; CDR2 reads YSYEKL. As DNA, the CDR3 is TGCGCCAGCAGCCCCCCTCTGGATACGCAGTATTTT. It yields the protein CASSPPLDTQYF.

The chain joins TRBV6-5 to TRBJ2-5; a weak D match, TRBD2 (7 bases). The CDR3 is made up of 15 amino acids. Looked up from germline, CDR1 is MNHEY and CDR2 is SVGAGI. V gave up 2 bases and J gave up 7 bases, with 17 bases separating them. Here the CDR3 reads CASSYRGARLGTQYF. CDR3 nucleotide sequence: TGTGCCAGCAGTTACCGGGGGGCCCGTTTAGGGACCCAGTACTTC.

The chain combines TRBV4-1 with TRBJ2-2, with D perhaps TRBD2 (5 bases). This CDR3 is built from 16 residues. Germline CDR1 MGHRA, CDR2 YSYEKL. V was shortened by 4 bases and J by 6 bases, with 18 bases between the two germline ends. The CDR3: CASSPVLGGSPGELFF. The CDR3 DNA sequence: TGCGCCAGCAGCCCAGTATTGGGTGGGAGTCCCGGGGAGCTGTTTTTT.

The rearrangement uses TRBV9 and TRBJ2-1; TRBD2 matches at 11 bases. Germline V gene data show CDR1 as SGDLS and CDR2 as YYNGEE. The CDR3 is 17 amino acids. The junction had 11 bases not matched to a gene; V was cut back by 5 bases and J by 4 bases. CDR3 amino acids: CASSIGVAGGNYNEQFF. The CDR3 DNA follows: TGTGCCAGCAGTATCGGGGTAGCGGGGGGGAATTACAATGAGCAGTTCTTC.